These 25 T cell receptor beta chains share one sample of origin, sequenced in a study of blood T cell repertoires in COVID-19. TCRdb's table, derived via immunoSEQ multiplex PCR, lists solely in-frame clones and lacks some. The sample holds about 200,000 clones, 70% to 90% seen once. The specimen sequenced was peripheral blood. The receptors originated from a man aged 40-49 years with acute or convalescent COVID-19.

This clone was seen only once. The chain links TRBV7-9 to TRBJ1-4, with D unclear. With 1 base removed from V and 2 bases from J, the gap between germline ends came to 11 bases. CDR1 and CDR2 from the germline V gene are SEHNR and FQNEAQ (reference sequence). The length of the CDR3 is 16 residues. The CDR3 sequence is CASSLGSHTTNEKLFF. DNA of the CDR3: TGTGCCAGCAGCTTAGGCTCGCACACGACTAATGAAAAACTGTTTTTT. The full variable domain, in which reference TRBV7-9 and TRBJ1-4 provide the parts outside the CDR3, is DTGVSQNPRHKITKRGQNVTFRCDPISEHNRLYWYRQTLGQGPEFLTYFQNEAQLEKSRLLSDRFSAERPKGSFSTLEIQRTEQGDSAMYLCASSLGSHTTNEKLFFGSGTQLSVL.

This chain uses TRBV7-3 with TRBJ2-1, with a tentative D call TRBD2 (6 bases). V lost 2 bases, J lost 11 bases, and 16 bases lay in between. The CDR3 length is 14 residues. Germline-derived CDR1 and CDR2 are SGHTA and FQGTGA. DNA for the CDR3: TGTGCCAGCAGCTTAGGGACTGGAGGCACGAAGCAGTTCTTC. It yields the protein CASSLGTGGTKQFF.

In DNA form, the CDR3 reads TGTGCCAGCAGGGGGACAGGGGAAGAGACCCAGTACTTC. This sequence encodes CASRGTGEETQYF. This rearrangement joins TRBV6-5 to TRBJ2-5; 10 bases map to TRBD1. Germline lookup yields CDR1 MNHEY and CDR2 SVGAGI. CDR3 length: 13 residues. V was pared by 6 bases and J by 3 bases, with 1 base of the junction left unmatched.

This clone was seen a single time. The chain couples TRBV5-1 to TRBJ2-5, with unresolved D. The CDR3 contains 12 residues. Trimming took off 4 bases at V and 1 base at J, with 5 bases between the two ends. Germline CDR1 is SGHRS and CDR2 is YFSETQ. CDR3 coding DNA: TGCGCCAGCAGCGCGAGCCAAGAGACCCAGTACTTC. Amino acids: CASSASQETQYF.

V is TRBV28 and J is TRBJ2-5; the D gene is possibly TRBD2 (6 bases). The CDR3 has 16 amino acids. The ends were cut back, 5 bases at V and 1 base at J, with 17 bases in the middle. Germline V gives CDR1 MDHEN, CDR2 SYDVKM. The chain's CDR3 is CASSPRDFHPQETQYF. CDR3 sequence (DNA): TGTGCCAGCAGTCCCCGGGACTTTCATCCCCAAGAGACCCAGTACTTC.

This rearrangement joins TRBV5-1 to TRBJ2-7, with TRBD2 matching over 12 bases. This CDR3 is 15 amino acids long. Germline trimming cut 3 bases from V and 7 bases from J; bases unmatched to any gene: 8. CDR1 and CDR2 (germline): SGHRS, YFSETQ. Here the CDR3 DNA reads TGCGCCAGCAGCTGGGGGACTAGCGGGCCCCTGGAGCAGTACTTC. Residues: CASSWGTSGPLEQYF.

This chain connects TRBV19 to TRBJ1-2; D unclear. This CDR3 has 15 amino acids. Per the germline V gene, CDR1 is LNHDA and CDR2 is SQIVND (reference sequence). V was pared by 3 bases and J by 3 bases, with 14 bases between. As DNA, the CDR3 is TGTGCCAGTAGTATTTCTAGCCTTGGGGACTATGGCTACACCTTC. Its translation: CASSISSLGDYGYTF.

Written as DNA, the CDR3 is TGCGCCAGCAGCTTGAGTGTCCTGAGCTCCTACGAGCAGTACTTC. Translated, it gives CASSLSVLSSYEQYF. This rearrangement joins TRBV5-1 to TRBJ2-7; D is unclear. In germline, CDR1 is SGHRS, CDR2 YFSETQ. Trimming took 1 base from V and 0 from J, leaving 11 bases between them. The CDR3 consists of 15 residues.

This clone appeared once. The CDR3 DNA follows: TGTGCCAGCAGCCCAGGGGGACCGAAAGACTCCTACGAGCAGTACTTC. Protein product: CASSPGGPKDSYEQYF. The chain is built from TRBV9 and TRBJ2-7; TRBD1 agrees at 7 bases. The V segment lost 4 bases and the J segment 0 bases; nucleotides outside the gene matches: 10. This CDR3 contains 16 residues. Germline CDR1 is SGDLS and CDR2 is YYNGEE.

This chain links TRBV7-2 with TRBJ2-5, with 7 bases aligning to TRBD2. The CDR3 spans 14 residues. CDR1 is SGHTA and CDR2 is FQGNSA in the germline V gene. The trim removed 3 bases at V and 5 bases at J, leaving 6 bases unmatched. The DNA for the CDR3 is TGTGCCAGCAGCTTTAGCGGGCAGTTGGAGACCCAGTACTTC. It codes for CASSFSGQLETQYF.

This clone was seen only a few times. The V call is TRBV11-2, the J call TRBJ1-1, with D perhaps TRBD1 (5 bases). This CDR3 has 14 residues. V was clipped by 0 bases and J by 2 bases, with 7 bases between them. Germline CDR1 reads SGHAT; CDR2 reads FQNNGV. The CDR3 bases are TGTGCCAGCAGCTTAGAAGGGGTCAACACTGAAGCTTTCTTT. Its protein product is CASSLEGVNTEAFF.

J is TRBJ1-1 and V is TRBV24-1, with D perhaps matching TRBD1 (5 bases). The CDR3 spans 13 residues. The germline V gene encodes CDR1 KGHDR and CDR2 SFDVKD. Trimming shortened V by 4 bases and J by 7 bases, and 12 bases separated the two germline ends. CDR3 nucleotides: TGTGCCACCAGTGAACCGGGAGGGGTTGAAGCTTTCTTT. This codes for CATSEPGGVEAFF.

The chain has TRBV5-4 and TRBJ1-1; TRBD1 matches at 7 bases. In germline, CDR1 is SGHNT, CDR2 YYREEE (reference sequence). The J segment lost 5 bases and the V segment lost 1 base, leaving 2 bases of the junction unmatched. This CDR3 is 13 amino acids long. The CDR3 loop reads CASSLSTGTEAFF. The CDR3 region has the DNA TGTGCCAGCAGCTTGTCGACAGGGACTGAAGCTTTCTTT.

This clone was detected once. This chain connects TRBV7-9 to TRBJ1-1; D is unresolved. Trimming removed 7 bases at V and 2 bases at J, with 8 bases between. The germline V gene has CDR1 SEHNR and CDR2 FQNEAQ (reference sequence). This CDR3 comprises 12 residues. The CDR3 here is CASTRANTEAFF. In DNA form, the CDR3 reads TGTGCCAGCACACGCGCCAACACTGAAGCTTTCTTT.

The CDR3 region has the DNA TGTGCCAGCAGCCCGCTTCTTACGGCGGGAGTCTACGAGCAGTACTTC. Residues: CASSPLLTAGVYEQYF. The rearrangement joins TRBV14 to TRBJ2-7; 7 nucleotides match TRBD2. V shed 4 bases, J shed 3 bases, and the junction held 12 bases outside the gene matches. CDR3 length: 16 residues. CDR1 is SGHDN, CDR2 FVKESK, per germline.

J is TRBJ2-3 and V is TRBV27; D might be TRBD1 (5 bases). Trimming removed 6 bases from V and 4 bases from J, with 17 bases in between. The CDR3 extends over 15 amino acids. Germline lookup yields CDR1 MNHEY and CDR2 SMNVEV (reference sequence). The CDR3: CASRNGHLAPDTQYF. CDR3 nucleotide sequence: TGTGCCAGCAGGAATGGACACCTCGCCCCAGATACGCAGTATTTT.

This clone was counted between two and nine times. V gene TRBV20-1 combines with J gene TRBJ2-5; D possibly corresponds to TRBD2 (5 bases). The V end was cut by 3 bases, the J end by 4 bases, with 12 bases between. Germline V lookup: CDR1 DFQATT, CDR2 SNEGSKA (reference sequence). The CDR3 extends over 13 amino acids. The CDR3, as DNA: TGCAGTGCTAGTGGGAGTCCCGGAGAGACCCAGTACTTC. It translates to CSASGSPGETQYF.

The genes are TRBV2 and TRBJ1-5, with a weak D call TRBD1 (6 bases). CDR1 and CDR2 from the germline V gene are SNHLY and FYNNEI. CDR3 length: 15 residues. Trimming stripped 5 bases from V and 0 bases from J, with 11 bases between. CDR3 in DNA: TGTGCCAGCAGTTCGGACAGTAATAGCAATCAGCCCCAGCATTTT. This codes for CASSSDSNSNQPQHF.

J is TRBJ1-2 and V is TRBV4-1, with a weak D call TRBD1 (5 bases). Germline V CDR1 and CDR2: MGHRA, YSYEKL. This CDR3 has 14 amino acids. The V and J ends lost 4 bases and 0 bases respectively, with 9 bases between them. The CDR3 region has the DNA TGCGCCAGCAGCCGGGGGGAAGCTAACTATGGCTACACCTTC. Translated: CASSRGEANYGYTF.

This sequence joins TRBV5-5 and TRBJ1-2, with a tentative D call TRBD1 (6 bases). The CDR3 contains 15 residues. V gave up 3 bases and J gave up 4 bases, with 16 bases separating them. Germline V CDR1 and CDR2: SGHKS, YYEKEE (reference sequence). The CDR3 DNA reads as TGTGCCAGCAGCTGGGCGACTCAGGGGCCCTATGGCTACACCTTC. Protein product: CASSWATQGPYGYTF.

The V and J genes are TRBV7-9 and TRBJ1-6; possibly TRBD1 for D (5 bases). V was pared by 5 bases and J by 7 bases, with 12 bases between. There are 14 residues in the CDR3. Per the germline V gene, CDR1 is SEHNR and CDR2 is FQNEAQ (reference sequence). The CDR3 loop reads CASSQGSANSPLHF. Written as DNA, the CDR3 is TGTGCCAGCAGCCAGGGCTCCGCCAATTCACCCCTCCACTTT.

The CDR3 protein is CASSASRNTEAFF. The DNA for the CDR3 is TGTGCCAGCAGCGCATCCAGGAACACTGAAGCTTTCTTT. The chain combines TRBV7-2 with TRBJ1-1; D unclear. Trimming removed 5 bases from V and 1 base from J, with 8 bases in between. CDR1 is SGHTA and CDR2 is FQGNSA in the germline V gene. This CDR3 comprises 13 residues.

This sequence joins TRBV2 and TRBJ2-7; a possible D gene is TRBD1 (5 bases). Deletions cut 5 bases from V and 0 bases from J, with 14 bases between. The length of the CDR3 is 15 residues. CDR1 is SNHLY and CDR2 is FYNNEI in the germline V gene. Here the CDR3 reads CASSTERTGSYEQYF. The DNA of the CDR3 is TGTGCCAGCAGTACGGAGCGTACAGGCTCCTACGAGCAGTACTTC.

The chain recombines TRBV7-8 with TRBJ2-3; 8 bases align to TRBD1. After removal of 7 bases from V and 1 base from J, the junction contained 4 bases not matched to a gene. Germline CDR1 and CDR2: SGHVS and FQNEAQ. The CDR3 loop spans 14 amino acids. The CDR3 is CASILQGGTDTQYF. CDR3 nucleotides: TGTGCCAGCATCCTACAGGGGGGCACAGATACGCAGTATTTT.

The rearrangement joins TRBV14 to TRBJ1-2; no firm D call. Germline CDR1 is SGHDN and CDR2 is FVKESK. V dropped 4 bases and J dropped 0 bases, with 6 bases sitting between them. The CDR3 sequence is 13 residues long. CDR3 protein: CASSLQTNYGYTF. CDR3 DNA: TGTGCCAGCAGCCTACAAACTAACTATGGCTACACCTTC.